This entry lists 32 T cell receptor beta chains sequenced from one sample in a study of technical replicates of blood from a handful of donors. Sequenced by immunoSEQ multiplex PCR; TCRdb stores in-frame clones only, minus some. Of around 62,000 clones in the sample, 95% to 97% were seen once. Sequenced sample: T cells isolated from PBMCs. These receptors were obtained from a human donor in good health.

The rearrangement uses TRBV2 and TRBJ2-2, with D unclear. V lost 2 bases and J lost 5, with 12 bases in between. Germline CDR1 SNHLY, CDR2 FYNNEI. The CDR3 is 15 amino acids. The CDR3 region is CASSESWPQTGELFF. CDR3 nucleotides: TGTGCCAGCAGTGAATCTTGGCCACAAACCGGGGAGCTGTTTTTT.

The V and J genes are TRBV28 and TRBJ1-2; 7 nucleotides match TRBD1. This CDR3 has 16 residues. Germline trimming cut 7 bases from V and 4 bases from J; bases unmatched to any gene: 15. In germline, CDR1 is MDHEN, CDR2 SYDVKM. The CDR3 DNA follows: TGTGCCAGCATTAGTGAAACAGGGGCCTACTTCTATGGCTACACCTTC. Its translation is CASISETGAYFYGYTF.

CDR3 residues: CASSQVRGGTDTQYF. The CDR3 DNA reads TGTGCCAGCAGCCAAGTACGAGGGGGAACAGATACGCAGTATTTT. The V and J genes are TRBV14 and TRBJ2-3, with a possible D match to TRBD1 (6 bases). Trimming pared 1 base from V and 3 bases from J, leaving 11 bases between. Germline assignment: CDR1 SGHDN and CDR2 FVKESK. The length of the CDR3 is 15 residues.

V gene TRBV12-1 combines with J gene TRBJ1-1; the DNA was not used to check the table's D call, TRBD1. TRBV12-1 is a pseudogene segment. CDR3 length: 16 residues. DNA for the CDR3: TGTGCCAGCAGCTTTGAGTCCAGGGGGAGGAACACTGAAGCTTTCTTT. It codes for CASSFESRGRNTEAFF.

J is TRBJ1-1 and V is TRBV25-1, with no clear D. V lost 1 base and J lost 8, with 17 bases in between. In germline, CDR1 is MGHDK, CDR2 SYGVNS. This CDR3 region has 15 residues. Here the CDR3 DNA reads TGTGCCAGCAGTGAATCTACGAGGTTGGGAGAAGAAGCTTTCTTT. Translated: CASSESTRLGEEAFF.

The chain's CDR3 is CVRSLAQGLVGELFF. The CDR3, as DNA: TGTGTCAGAAGCTTAGCACAGGGGTTAGTAGGGGAGCTGTTTTTT. The chain recombines TRBV7-5 with TRBJ2-2; the DNA was not compared with TRBD1, the D call given in the table. TRBV7-5 is a pseudogene locus. The CDR3 totals 15 residues.

The chain combines TRBV5-1 with TRBJ2-5; TRBD1 matches 11 bases. J was trimmed by 5 bases and V by 3 bases; bases with no gene match: 9. Germline lookup yields CDR1 SGHRS and CDR2 YFSETQ. This CDR3 has 16 amino acids. The CDR3 reads CASSSGQGAYVETQYF. The CDR3 nucleotides read TGCGCCAGCAGCTCAGGACAGGGGGCGTACGTGGAGACCCAGTACTTC. Looking up the rest from reference TRBV5-1 and TRBJ2-5 gives the full variable domain: KAGVTQTPRYLIKTRGQQVTLSCSPISGHRSVSWYQQTPGQGLQFLFEYFSETQRNKGNFPGRFSGRQFSNSRSEMNVSTLELGDSALYLCASSSGQGAYVETQYFGPGTRLLVL.

V is TRBV6-5 and J is TRBJ1-2; D is ambiguous. Germline V CDR1 and CDR2: MNHEY, SVGAGI. V dropped 5 bases and J dropped 0 bases, with 7 bases sitting between them. The CDR3 spans 13 residues. The CDR3 protein is CASSESANYGYTF. CDR3 DNA sequence: TGTGCCAGCAGTGAATCAGCTAACTATGGCTACACCTTC.

V and J are TRBV5-4 and TRBJ2-7, with D possibly matching TRBD1 (6 bases). CDR3 length: 14 amino acids. The germline V gene has CDR1 SGHNT and CDR2 YYREEE (reference sequence). Deletions cut 4 bases from V and 2 bases from J, with 13 bases between. In DNA, the CDR3 is TGTGCCAGCAGCACACAGGACAGCGCCTACGAGCAGTACTTC. This sequence encodes CASSTQDSAYEQYF.

The V and J genes are TRBV6-6 and TRBJ1-5; perhaps TRBD1 as D (6 bases). Germline CDR1 is MNHNY and CDR2 is SVGAGI (reference sequence). The V gene lost 4 bases and the J gene lost 2 bases, with 9 bases spanning the gap. This CDR3 comprises 14 residues. In DNA form, the CDR3 reads TGTGCCAGCAGTTGGGGGCAGGGCAATCAGCCCCAGCATTTT. Translating it yields CASSWGQGNQPQHF.

The V and J genes are TRBV13 and TRBJ2-5; 7 bases are shared with TRBD1. V lost 4 bases and J lost 1; bases outside the gene matches: 6. Germline values: CDR1 PRHDT, CDR2 FYEKMQ (reference sequence). CDR3 size: 15 residues. CDR3 sequence: CASSSLQGTQETQYF. In DNA form, the CDR3 reads TGTGCCAGCAGCTCACTACAGGGGACCCAAGAGACCCAGTACTTC.

The V gene is TRBV6-1, the J gene TRBJ1-3; unclear D gene. The CDR3 contains 14 residues. Germline CDR1 is MNHNS and CDR2 is SASEGT. The V gene lost 6 bases and the J gene lost 0 bases, with 9 bases spanning the gap. CDR3 loop: CASSSGASGNTIYF. The CDR3 coding sequence is TGTGCCAGCAGCTCGGGAGCCTCTGGAAACACCATATATTTT.

This rearrangement joins TRBV4-2 to TRBJ2-1, with D unclear. This CDR3 spans 17 amino acids. Germline V lookup: CDR1 LGHNA, CDR2 YNFKEQ. Trimming cost V 1 base and J 0 bases, with 13 bases left between them. The DNA of the CDR3 is TGTGCCAGCAGCCAAGCCGACTTATACGACTCCTACAATGAGCAGTTCTTC. This codes for CASSQADLYDSYNEQFF.

This sequence joins TRBV7-2 and TRBJ1-1; TRBD1 matches 7 bases. This CDR3 is built from 13 residues. The junction had 3 bases not matched to a gene; V was cut back by 0 bases and J by 8 bases. Germline assignment: CDR1 SGHTA and CDR2 FQGNSA. DNA of the CDR3: TGTGCCAGCAGCTTAGCCGGGACAGCAGAAGCTTTCTTT. It specifies CASSLAGTAEAFF.

The chain couples TRBV30 to TRBJ2-1; no firm D call. The CDR3 has 13 residues. V lost 4 bases, J lost 0 bases, and 7 bases lay in between. Germline CDR1 GTSNPN, CDR2 SVGIG (reference sequence). The CDR3 DNA reads as TGTGCCTGGACGATGAGCTCCTACAATGAGCAGTTCTTC. Its translation is CAWTMSSYNEQFF.

V is TRBV5-1 and J is TRBJ2-5; possible D gene TRBD2, 5 bases. The V and J ends lost 4 bases and 1 base respectively, with 11 bases between them. This CDR3 comprises 14 residues. CDR1 and CDR2 (germline): SGHRS, YFSETQ. The CDR3: CASSQDGLQETQYF. CDR3 coding DNA: TGCGCCAGCAGCCAGGACGGACTCCAAGAGACCCAGTACTTC.

V is TRBV6-1 and J is TRBJ2-5, with 9 positions matching TRBD2. V shed 1 base and J 5 bases; nucleotides not matched to a gene: 8. The V gene's germline CDR1 is MNHNS and CDR2 SASEGT. This CDR3 region has 16 residues. CDR3 loop: CASSEGRLAGSETQYF. DNA of the CDR3: TGTGCCAGCAGTGAAGGGAGGCTAGCGGGATCCGAGACCCAGTACTTC.

V gene TRBV2 combines with J gene TRBJ1-3; 9 bases map to TRBD1. The CDR3 totals 18 residues. Trimming took 7 bases from V and 0 from J; bases not matched to a gene: 13. Germline assignment: CDR1 SNHLY and CDR2 FYNNEI. CDR3 in amino acids: CASIGTGGVQVSGNTIYF. CDR3 in DNA: TGTGCCAGCATTGGTACAGGGGGCGTCCAAGTCTCTGGAAACACCATATATTTT.

The V call is TRBV7-9, the J call TRBJ2-7; TRBD1 matches 9 bases. V gave up 5 bases and J gave up 6 bases; unmatched junction bases: 2. This CDR3 is 12 amino acids long. The germline V gene encodes CDR1 SEHNR and CDR2 FQNEAQ (reference sequence). As DNA, the CDR3 is TGTGCCAGCAGCGGGACAGGGCGCGAGCAGTACTTC. Encoded protein: CASSGTGREQYF.

The CDR3 DNA follows: TGTGCCATCAGGGGGACTAGCGGCGACTCCTACAATGAGCAGTTCTTC. Protein sequence: CAIRGTSGDSYNEQFF. This sequence joins TRBV10-3 and TRBJ2-1, with TRBD2 matching 11 bases. The J segment lost 0 bases and the V segment lost 6 bases, leaving 4 bases of the junction unmatched. In germline, CDR1 is ENHRY, CDR2 SYGVKD. This CDR3 comprises 16 residues.

A word on this clone: At one end, the junction sequence differs from germline, possibly due to a read error. This chain connects TRBV15 to TRBJ1-1; no reliable D call. This CDR3 has 15 amino acids. Germline CDR1 and CDR2: LNHNV and YYDKDF (reference sequence). CDR3 protein: CATSREPGMKTEAFF. For the CDR3, the DNA is TGTGCCACCAGCAGAGAGCCGGGGATGAAGACTGAAGCTTTCTTT.

The J gene is TRBJ2-7, the V gene TRBV11-2; weak D call: TRBD2 (7 bases). CDR1 is SGHAT, CDR2 FQNNGV, per germline. The CDR3 has 16 residues. V was clipped by 0 bases and J by 4 bases, with 16 bases between them. DNA for the CDR3: TGTGCCAGCAGCTTAGACCCTGGGGGGGCGCGATACGAGCAGTACTTC. It translates to CASSLDPGGARYEQYF.

V gene TRBV7-8 combines with J gene TRBJ2-3; TRBD2 matches 7 bases. This CDR3 spans 15 amino acids. Germline values: CDR1 SGHVS, CDR2 FQNEAQ. V lost 4 bases and J lost 2; bases outside the gene matches: 6. CDR3 in amino acids: CASSSGRLATDTQYF. CDR3 bases: TGTGCCAGCAGCTCCGGACGACTAGCCACAGATACGCAGTATTTT.

The chain employs TRBV28 and TRBJ1-5; D unresolved. V lost 5 bases, J lost 1 base, and 9 bases lay in between. The CDR3 spans 14 residues. The germline V gene encodes CDR1 MDHEN and CDR2 SYDVKM. The CDR3 loop is CASSTGLSNQPQHF. The CDR3 DNA is TGTGCCAGCAGTACTGGTTTGAGCAATCAGCCCCAGCATTTT. Together with reference TRBV28 and TRBJ1-5, the CDR3 gives the full variable domain: DVKVTQSSRYLVKRTGEKVFLECVQDMDHENMFWYRQDPGLGLRLIYFSYDVKMKEKGDIPEGYSVSREKKERFSLILESASTNQTSMYLCASSTGLSNQPQHFGDGTRLSIL.

In the case of this clone: Other DNA sequences within the sample encode an identical CDR3. The chain couples TRBV6-5 to TRBJ2-7; D uncertain. Between the trimmed V and J ends, which lost 0 bases and 4 bases, there was a span of 7 bases. This CDR3 comprises 13 residues. Germline V lookup: CDR1 MNHEY, CDR2 SVGAGI. The CDR3 bases are TGTGCCAGCAGTTACTCTCGCGGATACGAGCAGTACTTC. Amino acids: CASSYSRGYEQYF.

With respect to this clone: A read error may produce the germline difference seen at one junction end. This chain joins TRBV7-7 and TRBJ2-2; D unresolved. Germline V lookup: CDR1 SSHAT, CDR2 FNYEAQ (reference sequence). This CDR3 spans 15 amino acids. The CDR3 reads CASSLVAGNTGELFF. The CDR3 DNA is TGTGCTAGCAGCTTAGTCGCAGGGAACACCGGGGAGCTGTTTTTT. Filled out from reference TRBV7-7 and TRBJ2-2, the complete variable domain reads GAGVSQSPRYKVTKRGQDVTLRCDPISSHATLYWYQQALGQGPEFLTYFNYEAQPDKSGLPSDRFSAERPEGSISTLTIQRTEQRDSAMYRCASSLVAGNTGELFFGEGSRLTVL.

This clone was seen just once. The CDR3 bases are TGTGCCAGCAGCAAACCAACTCTGGGACAGGAGATTGGAAACACCATATATTTT. It codes for CASSKPTLGQEIGNTIYF. V usage is TRBV4-2 and J usage is TRBJ1-3, with 8 bases matching TRBD1. Germline values: CDR1 LGHNA, CDR2 YNFKEQ. After removal of 5 bases from V and 3 bases from J, the junction contained 15 bases not matched to a gene. The CDR3 runs to 18 residues.

This clone was seen just once. This sequence joins TRBV19 and TRBJ2-7; 7 nucleotides line up with TRBD1. The CDR3 contains 16 residues. Germline CDR1 and CDR2: LNHDA and SQIVND (reference sequence). Germline trimming cut 3 bases from V and 1 base from J; bases unmatched to any gene: 9. The CDR3 sequence: CASSIKKVTGSYEQYF. The CDR3 bases are TGTGCCAGTAGTATTAAAAAGGTGACAGGGTCCTACGAGCAGTACTTC. Full variable domain (missing parts from reference TRBV19 and TRBJ2-7): DGGITQSPKYLFRKEGQNVTLSCEQNLNHDAMYWYRQDPGQGLRLIYYSQIVNDFQKGDIAEGYSVSREKKESFPLTVTSAQKNPTAFYLCASSIKKVTGSYEQYFGPGTRLTVT.

This chain connects TRBV7-3 to TRBJ2-7; D remains ambiguous. This CDR3 spans 15 amino acids. The germline V gene has CDR1 SGHTA and CDR2 FQGTGA. Deletions cut 5 bases from V and 2 bases from J, with 16 bases between. Here the CDR3 DNA reads TGTGCCAGCAGCCTAAGTCCCCGACGGGCCTACGAGCAGTACTTC. Residues: CASSLSPRRAYEQYF.

The CDR3 protein is CASSLSMGQDRTYGYTF. CDR3 DNA sequence: TGTGCCAGCAGTTTATCAATGGGTCAGGACAGGACGTATGGCTACACCTTC. The chain couples TRBV28 to TRBJ1-2; 7 positions agree with TRBD1. Germline V gene lookup returns CDR1 MDHEN and CDR2 SYDVKM. The CDR3 sequence is 17 residues long. The V segment lost 1 base and the J segment 5 bases; nucleotides outside the gene matches: 13.

The chain uses TRBV6-5 and TRBJ2-1; D ambiguous. Per the germline V gene, CDR1 is MNHEY and CDR2 is SVGAGI. The CDR3 has 15 residues. Deletions cut 5 bases from V and 6 bases from J, with 17 bases between. This CDR3 is CASSNLQIPSNEQFF. The CDR3 DNA reads TGTGCCAGCAGTAACTTGCAGATCCCCAGCAATGAGCAGTTCTTC.

This clone came up once. V gene TRBV11-2 combines with J gene TRBJ2-5; possible D gene TRBD2, 5 bases. The germline V gene encodes CDR1 SGHAT and CDR2 FQNNGV. The CDR3 has 11 residues. V gave up 5 bases and J gave up 7 bases, with 8 bases separating them. The CDR3 nucleotides read TGTGCCAGCAGCCCAGGAGGGACCCAGTACTTC. Its translation is CASSPGGTQYF.